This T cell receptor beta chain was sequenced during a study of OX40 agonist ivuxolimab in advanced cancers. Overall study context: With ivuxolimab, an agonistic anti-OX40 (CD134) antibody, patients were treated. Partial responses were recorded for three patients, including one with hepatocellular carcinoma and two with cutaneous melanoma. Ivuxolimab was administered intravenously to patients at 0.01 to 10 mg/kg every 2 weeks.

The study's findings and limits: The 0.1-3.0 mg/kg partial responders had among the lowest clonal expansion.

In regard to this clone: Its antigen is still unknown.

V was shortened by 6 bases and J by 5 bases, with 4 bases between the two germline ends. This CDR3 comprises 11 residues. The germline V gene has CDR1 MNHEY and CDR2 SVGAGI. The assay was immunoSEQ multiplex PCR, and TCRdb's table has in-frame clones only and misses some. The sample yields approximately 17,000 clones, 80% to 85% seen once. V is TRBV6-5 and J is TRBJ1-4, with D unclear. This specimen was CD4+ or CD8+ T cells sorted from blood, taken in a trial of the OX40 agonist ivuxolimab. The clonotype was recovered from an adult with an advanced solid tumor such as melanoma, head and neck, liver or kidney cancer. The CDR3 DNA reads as TGTGCCAGCAGGATGAATGAAAAACTGTTTTTT. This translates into CASRMNEKLFF.